This T cell receptor (beta chain) was sequenced during a study of shared T cell receptors in the human thymus. The assay was immunoSEQ multiplex PCR, and TCRdb's table has in-frame clones only and misses some. The table records about 380,000 clones, 95% of them present only once. The CDR3 loop spans 19 amino acids. From germline, CDR1 is MDHEN and CDR2 SYDVKM. The germline V and J ends were trimmed by 1 base and 2 bases, with 22 bases remaining between them. Specimen: thymocytes. V gene TRBV28 combines with J gene TRBJ2-3, with a weak D call TRBD2 (6 bases). This receptor was taken from a human donor. CDR3 nucleotides: TGTGCCAGCAGTTTATTAGCCCGGGGACTGGGGCACCCCACAGATACGCAGTATTTT. Its protein product is CASSLLARGLGHPTDTQYF.